The rows below give T cell receptor beta chains drawn from one sample of a study of spatial heterogeneity in lung cancer. TCRdb ran MiXCR on the 5' RACE reads and lists one entry per CDR3 protein. Here the sample spans some 32,000 distinct CDR3 sequences, about 10% being singletons. The sample was PBMCs, taken at follow-up. The receptors were sampled from a female donor with early-stage non-small cell lung cancer. CDR3s include the opening cysteine and the closing phenylalanine or tryptophan. The D gene is left open where the match is weak. Size values are once, few and many counts, or a class for expanded clones, and some rows have none.

d_gene	v_gene	j_gene	abundance	CDR3nt	CDR3aa
TRBD1	TRBV29-1	TRBJ2-7	many	TGCAGCGTTGAAGATCTGGAACAGGGGGCAGGCGAGCAGTACTTC	CSVEDLEQGAGEQYF
TRBD1	TRBV29-1	TRBJ1-2	many	TGCAGCGTTGAAGATCCGGGACAGGTCGATGGCTACACCTTC	CSVEDPGQVDGYTF
TRBD1	TRBV6-6	TRBJ1-2	many	TGTGCCAGCGGACAGGGCCCTAACTATGGCTACACCTTC	CASGQGPNYGYTF
-	TRBV5-5	TRBJ2-1	many	TGTGCCAGCAGCTTGGTAGGGTTCGATGAGCAGTTCTTC	CASSLVGFDEQFF
-	TRBV6-1	TRBJ1-5	few	TGTGCCAGCGGCCCGGGGTTCAATCAGCCCCAGCATTTT	CASGPGFNQPQHF
-	TRBV4-2	TRBJ1-6	many	TGTGCCAGCAGCCAAGATCCAGCCGACGGAGGTTCACCCCTCCACTTT	CASSQDPADGGSPLHF
-	TRBV15	TRBJ2-7	few	TGTGCCACCAGCAGACTAGACAGGCCGGAGGGCTACGAGCAGTACTTC	CATSRLDRPEGYEQYF
TRBD1	TRBV3-1	TRBJ2-3	few	TGTGCCAGCAGCCTGGGACAGGGCTCTTATACGCAGTATTTT	CASSLGQGSYTQYF
-	TRBV28	TRBJ1-1	-	TGTGCCAGCAGTTTTTATAACGCGATTCCAATGAACACTGAAGCTTTCTTT	CASSFYNAIPMNTEAFF
-	TRBV4-2	TRBJ2-7	many	TGTGCCAGCAGCCAAGAGGAAAGATCCTACGAGCAGTACTTC	CASSQEERSYEQYF
-	TRBV28	TRBJ1-2	many	TGTGCCAGCAGTCCCGGGACACATTCCGGCTACACCTTC	CASSPGTHSGYTF
-	TRBV7-7	TRBJ1-1	few	TGTGCCAGCAGCTCCGACACATACACTGAAGCTTTCTTT	CASSSDTYTEAFF
-	TRBV3-1	TRBJ2-7	-	TGTGCCAGCAGCCCCGGGACGGTACTCGAGCAGTACTTC	CASSPGTVLEQYF
-	TRBV7-2	TRBJ1-5	few	TGTGCCAGCAGCTTTTTAATCGATCAGCCCCAGCATTTT	CASSFLIDQPQHF
-	TRBV7-9	TRBJ2-3	many	TGTGCCAGCAGCTTAACATCGGCAGCTCTGAGCACAGATACGCAGTATTTT	CASSLTSAALSTDTQYF
TRBD1	TRBV7-9	TRBJ1-2	few	TGTGCCAGCAGCTTCGGGACAGCGTTCTATGGCTACACCTTC	CASSFGTAFYGYTF
-	TRBV19	TRBJ2-3	few	TGTGCCAGTAGTATTGGAAGCACAGATACGCAGTATTTT	CASSIGSTDTQYF
TRBD2	TRBV6-2/TRBV6-3	TRBJ2-1	many	TGTGCCAGCAGTCCGTGGACTAGCGGACCATCCCTCAATGAGCAGTTCTTC	CASSPWTSGPSLNEQFF
-	TRBV12-3/TRBV12-4	TRBJ2-5	many	TGTGCTTCCCAAGCCGGTTTCCAAGAGACCCAGTACTTC	CASQAGFQETQYF
TRBD1	TRBV28	TRBJ1-1	many	TGTGCCAGCAGTTCCTCCGGGACAGCCGTCCTTGAAGCTTTCTTT	CASSSSGTAVLEAFF
TRBD1	TRBV5-4	TRBJ1-6	many	TGTGCCAGCAGCCGGGCACGGGACAGAAACTCACCCCTCCACTTT	CASSRARDRNSPLHF
-	TRBV19	TRBJ1-1	many	TGTGCCAGTAGTATAGGAAGGGGCTACACTGAAGCTTTCTTT	CASSIGRGYTEAFF